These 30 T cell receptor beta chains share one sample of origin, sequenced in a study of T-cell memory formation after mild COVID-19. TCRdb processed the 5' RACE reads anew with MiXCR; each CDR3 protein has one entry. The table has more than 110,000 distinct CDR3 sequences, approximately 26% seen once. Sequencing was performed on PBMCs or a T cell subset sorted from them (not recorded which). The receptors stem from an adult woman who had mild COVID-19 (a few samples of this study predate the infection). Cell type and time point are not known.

The CDR3 DNA reads TGTGCCTGGAGTGCCCCCGGGACAGCATATAATTCACCCCTCCACTTT. Translation gives CAWSAPGTAYNSPLHF. This rearrangement joins TRBV30 to TRBJ1-6, with 7 bases fitting TRBD1. Trimming at V came to 1 base and at J to 4 bases, leaving 7 bases not matched to a gene. Germline V gives CDR1 GTSNPN, CDR2 SVGIG (reference sequence). The CDR3 consists of 16 residues.

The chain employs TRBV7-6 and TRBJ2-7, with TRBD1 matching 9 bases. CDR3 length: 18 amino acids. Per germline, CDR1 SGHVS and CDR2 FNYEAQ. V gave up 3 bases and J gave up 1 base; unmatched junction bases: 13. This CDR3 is CASSFVLGPGTGSYEQYF. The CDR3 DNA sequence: TGTGCCAGCAGCTTCGTTTTGGGACCCGGGACAGGGTCCTACGAGCAGTACTTC.

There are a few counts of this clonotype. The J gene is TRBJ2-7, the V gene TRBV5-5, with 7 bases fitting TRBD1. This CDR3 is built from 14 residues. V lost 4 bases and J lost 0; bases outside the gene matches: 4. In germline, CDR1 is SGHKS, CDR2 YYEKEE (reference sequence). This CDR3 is CASSTRQGSYEQYF. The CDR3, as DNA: TGTGCCAGCAGCACTAGACAGGGCTCCTACGAGCAGTACTTC.

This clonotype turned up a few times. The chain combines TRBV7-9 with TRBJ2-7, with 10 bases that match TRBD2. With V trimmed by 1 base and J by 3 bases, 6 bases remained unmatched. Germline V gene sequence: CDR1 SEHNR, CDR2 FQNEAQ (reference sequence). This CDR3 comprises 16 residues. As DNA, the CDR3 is TGTGCCAGCAGCTTAGAACTAGCGGGACCCAACTACGAGCAGTACTTC. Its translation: CASSLELAGPNYEQYF.

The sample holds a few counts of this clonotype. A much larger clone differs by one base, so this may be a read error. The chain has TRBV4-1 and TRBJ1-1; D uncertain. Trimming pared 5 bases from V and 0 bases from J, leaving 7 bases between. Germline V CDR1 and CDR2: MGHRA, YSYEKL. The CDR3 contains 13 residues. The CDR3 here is CASSYDVNTEAFF. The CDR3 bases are TGCGCCAGCAGCTATGACGTGAACACTGAAGCTTTCTTT.

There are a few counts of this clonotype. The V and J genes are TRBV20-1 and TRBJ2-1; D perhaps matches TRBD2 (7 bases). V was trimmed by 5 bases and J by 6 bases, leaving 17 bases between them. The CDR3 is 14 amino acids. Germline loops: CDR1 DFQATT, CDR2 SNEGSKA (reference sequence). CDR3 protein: CSAEDYRGGNEQFF. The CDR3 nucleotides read TGCAGTGCTGAAGATTATAGGGGGGGCAATGAGCAGTTCTTC.

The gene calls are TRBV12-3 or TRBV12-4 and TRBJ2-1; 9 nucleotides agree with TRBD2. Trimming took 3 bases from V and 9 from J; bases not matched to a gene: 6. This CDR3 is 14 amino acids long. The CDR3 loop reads CASSLFLAGSEQFF. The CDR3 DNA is TGTGCCAGCAGTTTGTTCCTAGCGGGGAGTGAGCAGTTCTTC.

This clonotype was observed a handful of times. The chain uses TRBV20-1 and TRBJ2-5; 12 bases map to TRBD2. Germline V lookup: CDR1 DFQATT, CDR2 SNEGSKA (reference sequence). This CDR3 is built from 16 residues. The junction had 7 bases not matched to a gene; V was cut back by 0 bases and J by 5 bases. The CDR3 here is CSARDPPSGGVETQYF. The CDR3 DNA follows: TGCAGTGCTAGAGATCCACCTAGCGGGGGGGTGGAGACCCAGTACTTC.

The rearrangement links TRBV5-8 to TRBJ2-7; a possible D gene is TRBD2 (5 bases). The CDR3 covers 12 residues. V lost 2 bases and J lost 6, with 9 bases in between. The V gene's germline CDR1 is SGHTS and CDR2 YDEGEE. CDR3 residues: CASSFGLAEQYF. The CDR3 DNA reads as TGTGCCAGCAGCTTCGGACTGGCCGAGCAGTACTTC.

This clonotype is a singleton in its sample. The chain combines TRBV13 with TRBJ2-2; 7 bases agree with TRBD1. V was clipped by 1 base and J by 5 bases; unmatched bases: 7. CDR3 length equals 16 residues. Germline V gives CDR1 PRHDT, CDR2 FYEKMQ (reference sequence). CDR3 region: CASSLERGQRTGELFF. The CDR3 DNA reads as TGTGCCAGCAGCTTAGAAAGGGGGCAGCGGACCGGGGAGCTGTTTTTT.

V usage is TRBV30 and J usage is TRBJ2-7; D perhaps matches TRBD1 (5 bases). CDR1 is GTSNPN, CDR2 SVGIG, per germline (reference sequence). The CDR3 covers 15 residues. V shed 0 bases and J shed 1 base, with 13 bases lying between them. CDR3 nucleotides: TGTGCCTGGAGTGTCGACAGTTCTACATCCTACGAGCAGTACTTC. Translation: CAWSVDSSTSYEQYF.

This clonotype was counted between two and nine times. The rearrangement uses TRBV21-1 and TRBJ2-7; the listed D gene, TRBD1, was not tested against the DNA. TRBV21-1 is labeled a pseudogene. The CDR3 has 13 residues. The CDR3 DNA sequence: TGTGCGAGCTCGGTAAGGGGAGCCTACGAGCAGTACTTC. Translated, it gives CASSVRGAYEQYF.

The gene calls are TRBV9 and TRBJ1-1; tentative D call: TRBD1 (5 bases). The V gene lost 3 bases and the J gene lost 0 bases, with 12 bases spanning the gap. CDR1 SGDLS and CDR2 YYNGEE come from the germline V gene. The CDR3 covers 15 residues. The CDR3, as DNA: TGTGCCAGCAGCGCTACTGGGGGTATGAACACTGAAGCTTTCTTT. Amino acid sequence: CASSATGGMNTEAFF.

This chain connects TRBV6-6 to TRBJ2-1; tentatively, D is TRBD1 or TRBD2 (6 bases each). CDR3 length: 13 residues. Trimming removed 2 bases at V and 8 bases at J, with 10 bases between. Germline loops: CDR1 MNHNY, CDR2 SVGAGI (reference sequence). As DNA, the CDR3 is TGTGCCAGCAGTTACGACAGGAGGGATGAGCAGTTCTTC. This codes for CASSYDRRDEQFF.

This chain's CDR3 is CASSVRGESSYEQYF. The CDR3 nucleotides read TGTGCCAGCAGCGTTAGGGGGGAAAGCTCCTACGAGCAGTACTTC. The chain combines TRBV9 with TRBJ2-7, with D possibly called TRBD1 or TRBD2 (6 bases each). V was cut by 2 bases and J by 0 bases, with 12 bases left in between. Germline V CDR1 and CDR2: SGDLS, YYNGEE. This CDR3 region has 15 residues.

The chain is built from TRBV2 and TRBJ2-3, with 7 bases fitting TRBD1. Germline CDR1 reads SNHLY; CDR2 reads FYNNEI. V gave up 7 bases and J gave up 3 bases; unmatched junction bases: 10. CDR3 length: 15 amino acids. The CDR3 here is CASTVDRDGTDTQYF. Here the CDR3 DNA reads TGTGCCAGCACTGTTGACAGGGACGGGACAGATACGCAGTATTTT.

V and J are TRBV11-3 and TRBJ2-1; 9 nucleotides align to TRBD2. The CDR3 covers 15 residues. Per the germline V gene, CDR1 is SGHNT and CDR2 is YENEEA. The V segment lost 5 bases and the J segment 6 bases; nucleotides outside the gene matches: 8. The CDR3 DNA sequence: TGTGCCAGCAGCGTAGGACTAGCGCCGGGCAATGAGCAGTTCTTC. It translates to CASSVGLAPGNEQFF.

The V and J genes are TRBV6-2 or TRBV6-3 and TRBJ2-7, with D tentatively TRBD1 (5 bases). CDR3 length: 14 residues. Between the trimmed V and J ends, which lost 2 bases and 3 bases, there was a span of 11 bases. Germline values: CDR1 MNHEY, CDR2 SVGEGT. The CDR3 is CASSYLQGLYEQYF. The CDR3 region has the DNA TGTGCCAGCAGTTACCTGCAGGGTCTCTACGAGCAGTACTTC.

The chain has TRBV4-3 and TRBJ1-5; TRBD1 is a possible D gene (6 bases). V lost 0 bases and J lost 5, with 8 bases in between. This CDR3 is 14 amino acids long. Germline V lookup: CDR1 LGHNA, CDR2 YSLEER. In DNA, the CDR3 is TGCGCCAGCAGCCAAGATTGGACAGATCAGCCCCAGCATTTT. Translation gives CASSQDWTDQPQHF.

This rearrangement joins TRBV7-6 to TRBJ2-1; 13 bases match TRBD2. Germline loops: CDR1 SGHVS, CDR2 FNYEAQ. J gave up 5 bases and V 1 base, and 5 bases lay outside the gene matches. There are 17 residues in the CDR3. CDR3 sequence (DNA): TGTGCCAGCAGCTTAGAACTAGCGGGGGGGCGGAACAATGAGCAGTTCTTC. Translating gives CASSLELAGGRNNEQFF.

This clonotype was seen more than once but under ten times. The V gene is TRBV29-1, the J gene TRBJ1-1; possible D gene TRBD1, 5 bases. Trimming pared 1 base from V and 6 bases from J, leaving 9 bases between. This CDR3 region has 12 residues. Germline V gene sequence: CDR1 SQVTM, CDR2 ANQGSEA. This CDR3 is CSVEGRGAEAFF. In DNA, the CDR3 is TGCAGCGTTGAAGGTAGGGGAGCTGAAGCTTTCTTT.

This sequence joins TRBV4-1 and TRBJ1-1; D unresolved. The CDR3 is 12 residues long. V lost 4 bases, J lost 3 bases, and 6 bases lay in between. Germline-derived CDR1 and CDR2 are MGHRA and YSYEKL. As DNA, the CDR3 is TGCGCCAGCAGCCGCTTCGACACTGAAGCTTTCTTT. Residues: CASSRFDTEAFF.

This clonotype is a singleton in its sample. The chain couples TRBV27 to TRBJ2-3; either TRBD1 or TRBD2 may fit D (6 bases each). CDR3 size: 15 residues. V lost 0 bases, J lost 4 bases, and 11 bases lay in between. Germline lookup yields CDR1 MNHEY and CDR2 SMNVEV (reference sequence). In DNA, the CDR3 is TGTGCCAGCAGTTTATCAGGGGGGCACGCAGATACGCAGTATTTT. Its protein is CASSLSGGHADTQYF.

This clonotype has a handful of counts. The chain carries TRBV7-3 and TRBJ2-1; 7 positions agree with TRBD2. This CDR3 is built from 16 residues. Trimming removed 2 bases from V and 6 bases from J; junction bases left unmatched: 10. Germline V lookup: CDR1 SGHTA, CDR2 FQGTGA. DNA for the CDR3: TGTGCCAGCAGCTTAGATATACAGCGGGATGTCAATGAGCAGTTCTTC. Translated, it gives CASSLDIQRDVNEQFF.

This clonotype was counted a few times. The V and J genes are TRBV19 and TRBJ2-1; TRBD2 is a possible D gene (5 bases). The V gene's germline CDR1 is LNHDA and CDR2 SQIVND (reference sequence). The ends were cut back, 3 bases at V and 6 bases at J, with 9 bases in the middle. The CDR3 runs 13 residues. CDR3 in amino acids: CASSMDAGNEQFF. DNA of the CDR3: TGTGCCAGTAGTATGGATGCGGGCAATGAGCAGTTCTTC.

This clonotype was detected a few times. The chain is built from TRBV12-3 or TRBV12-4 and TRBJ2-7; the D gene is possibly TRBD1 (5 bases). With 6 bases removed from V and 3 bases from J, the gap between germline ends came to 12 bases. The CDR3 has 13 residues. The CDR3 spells CASSPAGYYEQYF. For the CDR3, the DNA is TGTGCCAGCAGCCCGGCAGGGTACTACGAGCAGTACTTC.

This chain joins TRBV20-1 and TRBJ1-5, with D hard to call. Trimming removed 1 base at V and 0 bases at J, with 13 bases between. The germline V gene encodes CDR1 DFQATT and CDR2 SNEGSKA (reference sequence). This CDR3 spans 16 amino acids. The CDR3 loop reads CSARARHAYSNQPQHF. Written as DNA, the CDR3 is TGCAGTGCTAGAGCTCGACACGCTTATAGCAATCAGCCCCAGCATTTT.

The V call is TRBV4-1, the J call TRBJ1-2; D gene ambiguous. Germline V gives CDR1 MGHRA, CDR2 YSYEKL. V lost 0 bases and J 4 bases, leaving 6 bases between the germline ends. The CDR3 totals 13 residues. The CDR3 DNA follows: TGCGCCAGCAGCCAAGAAGGAGGCTATGGCTACACCTTC. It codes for CASSQEGGYGYTF.

CDR3 loop: CASSQESSTDTQYF. Written as DNA, the CDR3 is TGTGCCAGCAGCCAGGAGTCGAGCACAGATACGCAGTATTTT. This sequence joins TRBV3-1 and TRBJ2-3, with D hard to call. The V gene lost 3 bases and the J gene lost 0 bases, with 7 bases spanning the gap. The germline gives CDR1 LGHDT, CDR2 YNNKEL (reference sequence). This CDR3 is 14 amino acids long.

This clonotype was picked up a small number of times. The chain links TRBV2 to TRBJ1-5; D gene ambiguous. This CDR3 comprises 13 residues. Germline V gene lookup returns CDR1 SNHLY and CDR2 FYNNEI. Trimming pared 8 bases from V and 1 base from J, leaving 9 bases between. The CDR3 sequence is CASRGSSNQPQHF. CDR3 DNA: TGTGCCAGCCGGGGATCCAGCAATCAGCCCCAGCATTTT.